One sample yielded the 15 T cell receptor beta chains listed below, sequenced in a study of identical twins. TCRdb re-called the 5' RACE reads through MiXCR, storing one row per CDR3 protein. The data hold hundreds of thousands of distinct CDR3 sequences, with 21% observed a single time. Separately, the same data were catalogued under a study of T cells expressing NK-cell markers.

Sequences were obtained from PBMCs. These TCRs come from a woman between 18 and 29 years old in good health.

V usage is TRBV4-3 and J usage is TRBJ2-3; maybe TRBD1 (5 bases). Germline CDR1 LGHNA, CDR2 YSLEER. CDR3 length: 15 residues. V dropped 0 bases and J dropped 6 bases, with 13 bases sitting between them. DNA of the CDR3: TGCGCCAGCAGCCAAGATGGGCGCCAGGGCGATACGCAGTATTTT. Translation gives CASSQDGRQGDTQYF.

This clonotype was counted ten times or more. The chain couples TRBV6-2 or TRBV6-3 to TRBJ2-7, with D hard to call. The V gene's germline CDR1 is MNHEY and CDR2 SVGEGT. CDR3 length: 11 amino acids. V shed 6 bases and J shed 4 bases, with 7 bases lying between them. The CDR3 here is CASRESYEQYF. The DNA of the CDR3 is TGTGCCAGCAGGGAGTCGTACGAGCAGTACTTC.

This clonotype was recorded a few times. This chain links TRBV7-2 with TRBJ1-6, with a weak D call TRBD1 (5 bases). This CDR3 has 14 residues. The V end lost 7 bases, the J end lost 10 bases, and 17 bases lay between the germline ends. In germline, CDR1 is SGHTA, CDR2 FQGNSA. CDR3 bases: TGTGCCAGCACCAATGACAGAGGCATCTCACCCCTCCACTTT. This translates into CASTNDRGISPLHF.

This chain links TRBV15 with TRBJ2-7; D possibly matches TRBD1 or TRBD2 (5 bases each). The V and J ends lost 2 bases and 2 bases respectively, with 16 bases between them. The CDR3 totals 16 residues. Germline CDR1 reads LNHNV; CDR2 reads YYDKDF (reference sequence). CDR3 residues: CATSRTGTRGTYEQYF. The CDR3, as DNA: TGTGCCACCAGCAGAACCGGGACGAGGGGTACCTACGAGCAGTACTTC. The full variable domain, completed using reference TRBV15 and TRBJ2-7, is DAMVIQNPRYQVTQFGKPVTLSCSQTLNHNVMYWYQQKSSQAPKLLFHYYDKDFNNEADTPDNFQSRRPNTSFCFLDIRSPGLGDTAMYLCATSRTGTRGTYEQYFGPGTRLTVT.

This clonotype was picked up a small number of times. J is TRBJ1-1 and V is TRBV9, with 9 bases matching TRBD1. Trimming at V came to 0 bases and at J to 4 bases, leaving 7 bases not matched to a gene. The germline V gene has CDR1 SGDLS and CDR2 YYNGEE. The CDR3 length is 16 residues. The CDR3 DNA reads as TGTGCCAGCAGCGTAGATACAGGGGGCGGAGGCACTGAAGCTTTCTTT. It translates to CASSVDTGGGGTEAFF.

J is TRBJ1-5 and V is TRBV5-1; perhaps TRBD1 as D (6 bases). CDR3 size: 14 residues. The germline V gene has CDR1 SGHRS and CDR2 YFSETQ. With 0 bases removed from V and 8 bases from J, the gap between germline ends came to 12 bases. The CDR3 DNA sequence: TGCGCCAGCAGCTTGGGAACAGGGCCCGAGCCCCAGCATTTT. It encodes CASSLGTGPEPQHF.

This clonotype showed up just a few times. This chain uses TRBV10-3 with TRBJ2-2; 8 bases line up with TRBD1. CDR1 ENHRY and CDR2 SYGVKD come from the germline V gene. V lost 2 bases, J lost 6 bases, and 2 bases stayed unmatched. The length of the CDR3 is 14 residues. The CDR3 nucleotides read TGTGCCATCAGTGAGGGCAGGGGGCCCGGGGAGCTGTTTTTT. Translated, it gives CAISEGRGPGELFF.

V gene TRBV5-5 combines with J gene TRBJ2-5, with TRBD1 matching over 7 bases. This CDR3 has 16 amino acids. Trimming cost V 0 bases and J 5 bases; bases outside gene matches: 10. Germline V lookup: CDR1 SGHKS, CDR2 YYEKEE (reference sequence). The DNA of the CDR3 is TGTGCCAGCAGCTTGGAGGGGGCGTCCCTCGATGAGACCCAGTACTTC. Translated: CASSLEGASLDETQYF. Looking up the rest from reference TRBV5-5 and TRBJ2-5 gives the full variable domain: DAGVTQSPTHLIKTRGQQVTLRCSPISGHKSVSWYQQVLGQGPQFIFQYYEKEERGRGNFPDRFSARQFPNYSSELNVNALLLGDSALYLCASSLEGASLDETQYFGPGTRLLVL.

The gene calls are TRBV25-1 and TRBJ2-7; TRBD2 matches at 10 bases. Germline values: CDR1 MGHDK, CDR2 SYGVNS. V shed 3 bases, J shed 3 bases, and the junction held 5 bases outside the gene matches. The CDR3 contains 15 residues. The CDR3 loop is CASSDGTSGNYEQYF. CDR3 nucleotide sequence: TGTGCCAGCAGTGACGGTACTAGCGGGAACTACGAGCAGTACTTC.

This rearrangement joins TRBV7-2 to TRBJ1-5; tentative D call: TRBD1 (5 bases). This CDR3 spans 13 amino acids. Trimming removed 3 bases from V and 6 bases from J, with 9 bases in between. CDR1 and CDR2 (germline): SGHTA, FQGNSA. The CDR3 reads CASSFGGFQPQHF. The DNA of the CDR3 is TGTGCCAGCAGCTTTGGGGGGTTTCAGCCCCAGCATTTT.

This clonotype was observed a handful of times. V usage is TRBV4-3 and J usage is TRBJ2-1, with D perhaps assigned TRBD1 or TRBD2 (5 bases each). V was trimmed by 1 base and J by 5 bases, leaving 15 bases between them. Looked up from germline, CDR1 is LGHNA and CDR2 is YSLEER. The CDR3 extends over 16 amino acids. CDR3 nucleotide sequence: TGCGCCAGCAGCCAAGCTGACGGGGACGGAAACAATGAGCAGTTCTTC. Amino acids: CASSQADGDGNNEQFF.

The J gene is TRBJ2-3, the V gene TRBV6-5; tentative D call: TRBD1 (5 bases). The CDR3 is 15 residues long. CDR1 is MNHEY and CDR2 is SVGAGI in the germline V gene. Trimming took 2 bases from V and 1 from J, leaving 10 bases between them. The DNA of the CDR3 is TGTGCCAGCAGTTACGGTATAGGGGGCACAGATACGCAGTATTTT. Its protein is CASSYGIGGTDTQYF.

This clonotype was recorded only once. The V gene is TRBV6-4, the J gene TRBJ2-2; 13 positions match TRBD2. This CDR3 spans 14 amino acids. Per germline, CDR1 MRHNA and CDR2 SNTAGT. Trimming cost V 8 bases and J 8 bases; bases outside gene matches: 5. This chain's CDR3 is CASRGLAGEGELFF. The CDR3 DNA is TGTGCCAGCCGTGGACTAGCGGGAGAGGGGGAGCTGTTTTTT.

This clonotype was found many times. This CDR3 reads CASSTDGNTEAFF. CDR3 nucleotide sequence: TGTGCCAGCAGCACAGACGGAAACACTGAAGCTTTCTTT. V gene TRBV7-2 combines with J gene TRBJ1-1, with D unclear. The CDR3 sequence is 13 residues long. V was pared by 5 bases and J by 2 bases, with 9 bases between. The germline gives CDR1 SGHTA, CDR2 FQGNSA.

V usage is TRBV25-1 and J usage is TRBJ2-3; 8 bases fit TRBD2. With V trimmed by 1 base and J by 4 bases, 4 bases remained unmatched. The germline gives CDR1 MGHDK, CDR2 SYGVNS. The length of the CDR3 is 15 residues. The DNA of the CDR3 is TGTGCCAGCAGTGAATTGGGGACTAGAGCAGATACGCAGTATTTT. Translated: CASSELGTRADTQYF.